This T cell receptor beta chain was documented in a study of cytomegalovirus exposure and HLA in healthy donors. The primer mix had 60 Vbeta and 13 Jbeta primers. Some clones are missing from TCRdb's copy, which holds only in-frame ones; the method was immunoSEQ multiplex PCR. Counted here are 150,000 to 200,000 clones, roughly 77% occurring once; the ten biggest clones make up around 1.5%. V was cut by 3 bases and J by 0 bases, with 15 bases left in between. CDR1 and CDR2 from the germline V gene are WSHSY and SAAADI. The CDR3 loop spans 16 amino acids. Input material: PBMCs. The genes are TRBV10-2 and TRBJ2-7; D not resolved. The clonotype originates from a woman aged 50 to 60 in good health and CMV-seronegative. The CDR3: CASSETGAPFSYEQYF. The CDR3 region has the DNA TGCGCCAGCAGTGAAACCGGTGCTCCCTTCTCCTACGAGCAGTACTTC.